This TCR beta chain emerged from a study of cytomegalovirus exposure and HLA in healthy donors. Unmatched junction bases numbered 3, after V lost 1 base and J lost 4 bases. Germline values: CDR1 SEHNR, CDR2 FQNEAQ (reference sequence). The CDR3 sequence is 15 residues long. With 60 Vbeta and 13 Jbeta primers, the PCR was carried out. The repertoire was sequenced with immunoSEQ multiplex PCR; TCRdb's copy has only in-frame clones and lacks some. The sample lists roughly 130,000 clones, approximately 80% seen once, with 2% to 3% in the top ten. Study-wide points: The majority of TCR sequences were rare, yet some public TCRs appeared in many donors. Clonal expansion was found to be greater in HLA-associated TCR beta chains than in equally common others in a later analysis. A highly shared variant cluster was judged a likely technical artifact. In vitro data verified a few CMV-associated chains as specific for CMV antigens.

To note about this clone: What it binds is unknown.

The specimen was PBMCs. This chain uses TRBV7-9 with TRBJ2-3; TRBD2 agrees at 9 bases. The sequence derives from a man younger than 45 in good health and CMV-seronegative. In DNA, the CDR3 is TGTGCCAGCAGCTTAGTGGTAGCGGGAGCAGATACGCAGTATTTT. Its translation: CASSLVVAGADTQYF.